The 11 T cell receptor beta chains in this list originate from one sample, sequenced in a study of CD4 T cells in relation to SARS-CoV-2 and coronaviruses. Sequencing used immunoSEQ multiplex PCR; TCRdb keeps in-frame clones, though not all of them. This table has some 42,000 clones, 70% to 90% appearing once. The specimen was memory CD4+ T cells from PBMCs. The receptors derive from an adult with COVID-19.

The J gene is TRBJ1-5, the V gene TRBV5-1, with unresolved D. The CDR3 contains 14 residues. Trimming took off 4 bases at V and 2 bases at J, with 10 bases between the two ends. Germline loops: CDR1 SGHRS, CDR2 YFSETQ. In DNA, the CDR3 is TGCGCCAGCAGCGAAATTCCGGGCAATCAGCCCCAGCATTTT. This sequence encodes CASSEIPGNQPQHF.

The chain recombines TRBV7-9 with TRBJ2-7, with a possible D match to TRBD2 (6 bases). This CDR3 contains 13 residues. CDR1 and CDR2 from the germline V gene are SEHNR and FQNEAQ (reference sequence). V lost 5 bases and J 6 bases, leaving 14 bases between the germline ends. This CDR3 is CASSLGGGSEQYF. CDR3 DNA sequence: TGTGCCAGCAGCCTAGGTGGGGGGTCCGAGCAGTACTTC.

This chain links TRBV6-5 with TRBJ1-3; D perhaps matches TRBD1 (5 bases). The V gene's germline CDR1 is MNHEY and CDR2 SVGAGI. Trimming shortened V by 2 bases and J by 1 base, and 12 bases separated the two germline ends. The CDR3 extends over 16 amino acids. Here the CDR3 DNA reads TGTGCCAGCAGTTACGACAGCCTGAGGTCTGGAAACACCATATATTTT. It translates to CASSYDSLRSGNTIYF.

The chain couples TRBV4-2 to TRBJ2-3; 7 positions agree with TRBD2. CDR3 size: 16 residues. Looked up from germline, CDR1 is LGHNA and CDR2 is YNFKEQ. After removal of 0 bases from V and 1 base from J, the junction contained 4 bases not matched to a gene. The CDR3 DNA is TGTGCCAGCAGCCAAGACGGTGGGGGGGGCACAGATACGCAGTATTTT. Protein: CASSQDGGGGTDTQYF.

The CDR3 reads CASSEILGVNQPQHF. The CDR3 nucleotides read TGTGCCAGCAGTGAAATCTTGGGGGTAAATCAGCCCCAGCATTTT. This chain uses TRBV2 with TRBJ1-5, with a weak D call TRBD1 (5 bases). The CDR3 runs 15 residues. Trimming stripped 2 bases from V and 4 bases from J, with 12 bases between. CDR1 and CDR2 (germline): SNHLY, FYNNEI.

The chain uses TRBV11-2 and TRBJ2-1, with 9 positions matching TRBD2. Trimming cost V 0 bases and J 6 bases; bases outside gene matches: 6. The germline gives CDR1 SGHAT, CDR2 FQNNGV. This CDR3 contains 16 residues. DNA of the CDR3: TGTGCCAGCAGCTTAGATCGCGCGGGGGGGCGCAATGAGCAGTTCTTC. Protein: CASSLDRAGGRNEQFF.

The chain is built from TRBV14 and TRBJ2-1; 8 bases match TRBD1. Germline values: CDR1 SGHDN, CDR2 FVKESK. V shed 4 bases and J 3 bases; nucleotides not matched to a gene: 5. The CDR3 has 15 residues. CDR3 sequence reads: CASSRDRSSYNEQFF. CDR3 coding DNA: TGTGCCAGCAGCCGGGACAGGTCGAGCTACAATGAGCAGTTCTTC.

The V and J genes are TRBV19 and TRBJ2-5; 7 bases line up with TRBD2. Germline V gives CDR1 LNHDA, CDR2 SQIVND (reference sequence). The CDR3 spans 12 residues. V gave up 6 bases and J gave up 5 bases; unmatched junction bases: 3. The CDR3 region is CASSPGGETQYF. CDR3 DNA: TGTGCCAGTAGCCCCGGGGGGGAGACCCAGTACTTC.

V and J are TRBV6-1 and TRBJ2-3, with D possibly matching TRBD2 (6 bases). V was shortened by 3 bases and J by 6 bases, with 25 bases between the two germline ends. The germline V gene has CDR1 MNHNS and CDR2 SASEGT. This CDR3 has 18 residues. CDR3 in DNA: TGTGCCAGCAGTGATCTCTTCGGGACGGGGGACCCTCCTGATACGCAGTATTTT. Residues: CASSDLFGTGDPPDTQYF.

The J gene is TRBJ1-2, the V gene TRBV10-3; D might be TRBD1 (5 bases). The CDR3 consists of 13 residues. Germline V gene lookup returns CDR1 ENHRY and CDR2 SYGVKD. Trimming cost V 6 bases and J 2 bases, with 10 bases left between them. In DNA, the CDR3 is TGTGCCATCAGGCCAGACAGCAACTATGGCTACACCTTC. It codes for CAIRPDSNYGYTF.

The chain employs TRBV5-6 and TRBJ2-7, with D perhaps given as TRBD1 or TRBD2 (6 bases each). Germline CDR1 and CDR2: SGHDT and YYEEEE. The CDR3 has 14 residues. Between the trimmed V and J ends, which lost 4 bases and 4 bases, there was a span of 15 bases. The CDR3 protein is CASSPRGLGYEQYF. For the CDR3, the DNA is TGTGCCAGCAGCCCTCGGGGGCTGGGTTACGAGCAGTACTTC.